This note documents a single T cell receptor (beta chain) sequence. Its antigen is undetermined. The CDR3 consists of 15 residues. Losses at the gene ends were 5 bases for V and 3 bases for J; bases not matched to a gene: 3. The germline CDR1 and CDR2 sequences are SEHNR and FQNEAQ (reference sequence). These data come from a study of T cells in tuberculosis. Study-level results: Samples were chosen by availability of cryopreserved specimens. Active tuberculosis patients had shorter CDR3-alpha; the beta difference was nonsignificant.

On average around 95,000 T cells per donor were immunosequenced. Data came from immunoSEQ multiplex PCR; TCRdb stores just in-frame clones and leaves some out. The sample carries fewer than 40,000 clones, around 94% recorded once. This receptor was identified in a donor between 10 and 35 years old with latent tuberculosis or without tuberculosis infection. This sequence joins TRBV7-9 and TRBJ2-2, with 10 bases aligning to TRBD1. The sample was PBMCs. The CDR3 sequence is CASSPGTGDTGELFF. The CDR3 DNA follows: TGTGCCAGCAGCCCCGGGACAGGGGACACCGGGGAGCTGTTTTTT.